One and the same sample provided the 2 T cell receptor beta chains below, sequenced in a study of blood T cells in healthy people across ages. The use of a sample-barcoded 5' primer and a J-beta primer mix characterized a second PCR of roughly 6 to 11 cycles. MiXCR, applied by TCRdb to the 5' RACE reads, yields one record per CDR3 protein. The sample yields about 1.8 million distinct CDR3 sequences, approximately 50% seen once. The sequencing sample was made of blood. The receptor source for this set is a woman between 40 and 50 years old in good health.

The rearrangement links TRBV5-6 to TRBJ2-1, with D possibly being TRBD2 (5 bases). The germline V and J ends were trimmed by 0 bases and 7 bases, with 14 bases remaining between them. In germline, CDR1 is SGHDT, CDR2 YYEEEE. The CDR3 contains 15 residues. CDR3: CASSLELGVRNEQFF. CDR3 in DNA: TGTGCCAGCAGCTTGGAACTAGGAGTACGGAATGAGCAGTTCTTC. The full variable domain, rest sourced from reference TRBV5-6 and TRBJ2-1, is DAGVTQSPTHLIKTRGQQVTLRCSPKSGHDTVSWYQQALGQGPQFIFQYYEEEERQRGNFPDRFSGHQFPNYSSELNVNALLLGDSALYLCASSLELGVRNEQFFGPGTRLTVL.

The chain is built from TRBV7-6 and TRBJ2-1, with 9 bases fitting TRBD2. This CDR3 has 15 residues. Looked up from germline, CDR1 is SGHVS and CDR2 is FNYEAQ. The trim removed 1 base at V and 10 bases at J, leaving 8 bases unmatched. This CDR3 is CASSLGASGAGEQFF. The CDR3 region has the DNA TGTGCCAGCAGCTTAGGCGCTAGCGGGGCTGGGGAGCAGTTCTTC.